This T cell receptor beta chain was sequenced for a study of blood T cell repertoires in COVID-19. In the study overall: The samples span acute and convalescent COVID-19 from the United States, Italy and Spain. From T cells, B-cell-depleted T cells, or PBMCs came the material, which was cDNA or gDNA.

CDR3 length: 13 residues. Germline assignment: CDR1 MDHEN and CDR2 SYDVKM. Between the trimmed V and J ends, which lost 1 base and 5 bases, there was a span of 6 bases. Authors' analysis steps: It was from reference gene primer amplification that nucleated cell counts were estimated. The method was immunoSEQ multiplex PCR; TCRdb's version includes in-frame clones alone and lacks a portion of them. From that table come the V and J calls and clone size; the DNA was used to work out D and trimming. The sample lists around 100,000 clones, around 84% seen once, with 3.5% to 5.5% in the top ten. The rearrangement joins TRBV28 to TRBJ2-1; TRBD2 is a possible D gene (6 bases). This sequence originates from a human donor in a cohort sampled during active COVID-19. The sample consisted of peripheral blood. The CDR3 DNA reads TGTGCCAGCAGTTTATTAGCGGACAATGAGCAGTTCTTC. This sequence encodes CASSLLADNEQFF.